This note documents a single T cell receptor (beta chain) sequence. This entry is derived from a study of T cells in narcolepsy. Clones were sequenced by immunoSEQ multiplex PCR, and TCRdb holds only the in-frame ones, with some missing. The data show over 30,000 clones, approximately 86% seen once. Material: CD45RA- memory CD4+ T cells from PBMCs. The sequence came from a human donor with narcolepsy.

The CDR3 DNA reads TGTGCCAGCAGCTTCGTCGGGACAGGGATAACTGAAGCTTTCTTT. This sequence encodes CASSFVGTGITEAFF. The V call is TRBV7-8, the J call TRBJ1-1, with TRBD1 identical over 9 bases. The CDR3 is 15 amino acids. V shed 3 bases and J 5 bases; nucleotides not matched to a gene: 7. Germline values: CDR1 SGHVS, CDR2 FQNEAQ.